This record looks at one T cell receptor (beta chain) sequence and its context. Its antigen is currently unknown. The CDR3 is made up of 14 amino acids. Germline CDR1 and CDR2: MDHEN and SYDVKM. Between the trimmed V and J ends, which lost 10 bases and 0 bases, there was a span of 13 bases. These data originate in a study of T cell responses to AZD1222 COVID-19 vaccine. The study, taken as a whole, reports: With dominance at 160-218 and 743-854, vaccine-associated CD4 TCRs spanned spike.

Sequencing used immunoSEQ multiplex PCR; TCRdb keeps in-frame clones, though not all of them. This sample has roughly 200,000 clones, with around 90% found just once. Sequencing used peripheral blood, obtained 28 days after the second dose of the MenACWY control vaccine. This chain joins TRBV28 and TRBJ2-1; D perhaps matches TRBD2 (6 bases). This receptor was taken from an adult who received the MenACWY meningococcal vaccine as a control. The CDR3 DNA is TGTGCCACCTATGTGGGGGGCTCCTACAATGAGCAGTTCTTC. This sequence encodes CATYVGGSYNEQFF. Together with reference TRBV28 and TRBJ2-1, the CDR3 gives the full variable domain: DVKVTQSSRYLVKRTGEKVFLECVQDMDHENMFWYRQDPGLGLRLIYFSYDVKMKEKGDIPEGYSVSREKKERFSLILESASTNQTSMYLCATYVGGSYNEQFFGPGTRLTVL.